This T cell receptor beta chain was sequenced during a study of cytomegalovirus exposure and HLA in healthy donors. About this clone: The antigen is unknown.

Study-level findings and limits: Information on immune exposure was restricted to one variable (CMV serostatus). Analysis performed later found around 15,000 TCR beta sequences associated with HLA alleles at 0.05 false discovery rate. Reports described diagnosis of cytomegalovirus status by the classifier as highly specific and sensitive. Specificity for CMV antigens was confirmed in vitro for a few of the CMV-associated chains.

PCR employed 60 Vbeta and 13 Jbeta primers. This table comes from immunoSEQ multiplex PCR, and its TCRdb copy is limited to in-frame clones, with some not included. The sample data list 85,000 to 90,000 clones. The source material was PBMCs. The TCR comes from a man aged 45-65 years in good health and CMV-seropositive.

CDR3 nucleotides: TGTGCCAGCAGCCGGGGAAGAGAGACCCAGTACTTC. Protein product: CASSRGRETQYF. The V call is TRBV11-3, the J call TRBJ2-5; perhaps TRBD2 as D (5 bases). This CDR3 contains 12 residues. V was shortened by 5 bases and J by 4 bases, with 8 bases between the two germline ends. Germline assignment: CDR1 SGHNT and CDR2 YENEEA. Together with reference TRBV11-3 and TRBJ2-5, the CDR3 gives the full variable domain: EAGVVQSPRYKIIEKKQPVAFWCNPISGHNTLYWYLQNLGQGPELLIRYENEEAVDDSQLPKDRFSAERLKGVDSTLKIQPAELGDSAVYLCASSRGRETQYFGPGTRLLVL.